This T cell receptor (beta chain) emerged from a study of a mutant IDH1 vaccine in newly diagnosed glioma. Time point in this sample: week 11, during vaccination. One vaccine dose held 300 ug of mutant IDH1 20-mer peptide and came with topical imiquimod. The V gene's germline CDR1 is MGHRA and CDR2 YSYEKL. This CDR3 has 13 residues. V gave up 2 bases and J gave up 3 bases, with 6 bases separating them. This clone occurred a few times. Its cognate antigen is unknown. Generated by immunoSEQ multiplex PCR, the TCRdb table keeps only in-frame clones and is missing some. This sample has 50,000 to 75,000 clones, with 80% found just once.

This sequence originates from a man aged 45-60 years with glioma. Sequences were derived from PBMCs, sampled from a glioma patient whose treatment included an IDH1 peptide vaccine. This chain connects TRBV4-1 to TRBJ2-3; D is ambiguous. The DNA of the CDR3 is TGCGCCAGCAGCCAACTACGAACAGATACGCAGTATTTT. Protein sequence: CASSQLRTDTQYF.